This T cell receptor beta chain is drawn from a study of shared clonotypes between healthy human individuals. Remarks on this clone: The antigen is undetermined.

Study-wide results and limits: About 5% of naive CD4 clonotypes were shared across a few donors. A reduction in generation probabilities was seen for non-shared clonotypes relative to those shared by all four donors.

Deep level was the assay's run setting. Method: immunoSEQ multiplex PCR; TCRdb's copy keeps in-frame clones and lacks some. The table has roughly 2.2 million clones, roughly 93% seen once; the top ten hold 0.3% to 0.4%. The sample taken for sequencing was naive CD4+ T cells from PBMCs. Described subset: CD45RA+ positively selected. The sequence was collected from a man aged 18 to 35 in good health. Some clones in this sample may be carry-over from other donors' samples.

The CDR3 loop is CASSLGGSEQFF. Here the CDR3 DNA reads TGTGCCAGCAGCTTAGGGGGAAGTGAGCAGTTCTTC. V and J are TRBV7-3 and TRBJ2-1; D tentatively fits TRBD1 or TRBD2 (5 bases each). This CDR3 spans 12 amino acids. Germline V CDR1 and CDR2: SGHTA, FQGTGA. Trimming took off 2 bases at V and 9 bases at J, with 8 bases between the two ends.